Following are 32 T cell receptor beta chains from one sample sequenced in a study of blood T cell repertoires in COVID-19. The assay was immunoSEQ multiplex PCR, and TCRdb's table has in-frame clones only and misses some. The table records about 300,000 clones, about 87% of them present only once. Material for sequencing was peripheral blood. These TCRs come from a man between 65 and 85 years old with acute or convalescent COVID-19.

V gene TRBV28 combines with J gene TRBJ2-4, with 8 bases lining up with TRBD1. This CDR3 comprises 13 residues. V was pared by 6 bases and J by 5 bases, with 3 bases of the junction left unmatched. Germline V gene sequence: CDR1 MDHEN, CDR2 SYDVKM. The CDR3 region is CASREGQENIQYF. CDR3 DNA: TGTGCCAGCAGAGAGGGACAGGAAAACATTCAGTACTTC.

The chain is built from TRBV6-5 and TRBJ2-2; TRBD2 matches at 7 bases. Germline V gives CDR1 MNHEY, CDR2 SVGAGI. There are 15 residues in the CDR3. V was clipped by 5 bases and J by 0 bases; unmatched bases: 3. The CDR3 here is CASSIAGPNTGELFF. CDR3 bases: TGTGCCAGCAGTATAGCGGGCCCGAACACCGGGGAGCTGTTTTTT.

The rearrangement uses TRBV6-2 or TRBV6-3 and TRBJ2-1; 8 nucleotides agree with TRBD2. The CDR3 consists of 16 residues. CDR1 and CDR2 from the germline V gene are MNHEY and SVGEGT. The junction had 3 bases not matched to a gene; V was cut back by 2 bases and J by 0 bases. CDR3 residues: CASSYRSGSSYNEQFF. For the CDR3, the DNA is TGTGCCAGCAGTTACCGGAGCGGGAGCTCCTACAATGAGCAGTTCTTC.

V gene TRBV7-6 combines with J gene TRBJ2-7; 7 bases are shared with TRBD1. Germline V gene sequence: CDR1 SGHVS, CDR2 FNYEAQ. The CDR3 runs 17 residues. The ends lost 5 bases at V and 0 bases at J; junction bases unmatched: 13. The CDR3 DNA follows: TGTGCCAGCAGCCCCCGACAGGGAGCGATTAGCTCCTACGAGCAGTACTTC. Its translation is CASSPRQGAISSYEQYF.

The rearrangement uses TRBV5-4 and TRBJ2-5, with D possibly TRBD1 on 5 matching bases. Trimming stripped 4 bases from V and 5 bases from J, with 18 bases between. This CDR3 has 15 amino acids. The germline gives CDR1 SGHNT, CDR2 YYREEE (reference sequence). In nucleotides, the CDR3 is TGTGCCAGCAGCACCCCTAGGGGCCTGGAGGAGACCCAGTACTTC. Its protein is CASSTPRGLEETQYF.

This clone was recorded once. CDR3 coding DNA: TGTGCCAGCAGTGAACAGGGATCTGGAAACACCATATATTTT. Translation: CASSEQGSGNTIYF. V and J are TRBV6-1 and TRBJ1-3; D might be TRBD1 (5 bases). V was cut by 2 bases and J by 1 base, with 6 bases left in between. Germline V CDR1 and CDR2: MNHNS, SASEGT. This CDR3 is built from 14 residues.

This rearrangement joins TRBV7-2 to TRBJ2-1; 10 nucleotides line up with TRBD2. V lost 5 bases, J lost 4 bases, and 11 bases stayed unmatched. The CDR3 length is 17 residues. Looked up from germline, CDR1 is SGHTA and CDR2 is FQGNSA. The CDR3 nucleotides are TGTGCCAGCAGCCCGACCTTAGCGGGGGGCCGATACAATGAGCAGTTCTTC. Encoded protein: CASSPTLAGGRYNEQFF.

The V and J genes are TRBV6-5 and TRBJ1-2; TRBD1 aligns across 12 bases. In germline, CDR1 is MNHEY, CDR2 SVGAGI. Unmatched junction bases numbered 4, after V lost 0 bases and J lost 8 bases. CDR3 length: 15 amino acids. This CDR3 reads CASSYSGGTGGGYTF. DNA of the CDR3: TGTGCCAGCAGTTACTCAGGCGGGACAGGGGGCGGCTACACCTTC.

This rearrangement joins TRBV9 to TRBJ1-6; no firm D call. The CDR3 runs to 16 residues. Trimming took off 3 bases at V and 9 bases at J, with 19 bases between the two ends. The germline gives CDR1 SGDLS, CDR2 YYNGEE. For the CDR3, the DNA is TGTGCCAGCAGCGCCGAGGGAAAGGAAGTAGGTTCACCCCTCCACTTT. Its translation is CASSAEGKEVGSPLHF.

This CDR3 reads CASSKGTGTSNTGELFF. CDR3 coding DNA: TGTGCCAGCAGCAAAGGGACAGGGACTTCGAACACCGGGGAGCTGTTTTTT. The rearrangement links TRBV21-1 to TRBJ2-2; TRBD1 is the table's D call and was not checked against the DNA. TRBV21-1 is a known pseudogene. This CDR3 has 17 amino acids.

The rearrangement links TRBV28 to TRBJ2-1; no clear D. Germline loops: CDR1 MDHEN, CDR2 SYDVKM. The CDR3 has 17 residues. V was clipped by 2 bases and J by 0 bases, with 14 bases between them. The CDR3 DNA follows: TGTGCCAGCAGTTTACCCCTACTCTTGAGCTCCTACAATGAGCAGTTCTTC. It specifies CASSLPLLLSSYNEQFF.

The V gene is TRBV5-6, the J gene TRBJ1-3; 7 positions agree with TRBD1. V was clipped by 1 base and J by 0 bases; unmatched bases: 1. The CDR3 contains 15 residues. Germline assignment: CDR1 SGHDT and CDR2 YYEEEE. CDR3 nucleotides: TGTGCCAGCAGCTTGTGGACAGGCTCTGGAAACACCATATATTTT. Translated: CASSLWTGSGNTIYF.

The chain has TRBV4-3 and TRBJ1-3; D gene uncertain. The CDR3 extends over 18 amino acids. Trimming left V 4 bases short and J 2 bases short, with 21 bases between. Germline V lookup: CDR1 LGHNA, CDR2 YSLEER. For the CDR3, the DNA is TGCGCCAGCAGCCGAGAGGTCCTCCGAGGTTGGACTGGAAACACCATATATTTT. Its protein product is CASSREVLRGWTGNTIYF.

The CDR3 region is CASSDSGRYEQYF. Written as DNA, the CDR3 is TGTGCCAGCAGTGATAGCGGGAGGTACGAGCAGTACTTC. The V gene is TRBV28, the J gene TRBJ2-7; 10 positions match TRBD2. The CDR3 spans 13 residues. Germline assignment: CDR1 MDHEN and CDR2 SYDVKM. V was pared by 5 bases and J by 4 bases, with 2 bases of the junction left unmatched.

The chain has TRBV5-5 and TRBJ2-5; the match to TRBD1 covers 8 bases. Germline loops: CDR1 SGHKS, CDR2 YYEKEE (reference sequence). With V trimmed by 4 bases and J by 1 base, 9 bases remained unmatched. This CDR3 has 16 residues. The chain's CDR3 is CASSIQPGGGQETQYF. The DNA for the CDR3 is TGTGCCAGCAGCATACAACCAGGGGGCGGCCAAGAGACCCAGTACTTC.

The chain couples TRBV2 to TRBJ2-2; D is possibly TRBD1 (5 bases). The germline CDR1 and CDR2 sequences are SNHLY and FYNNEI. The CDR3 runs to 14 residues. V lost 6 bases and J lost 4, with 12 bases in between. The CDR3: CASRNRHSTGELFF. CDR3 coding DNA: TGTGCCAGCAGGAACAGGCACTCCACCGGGGAGCTGTTTTTT.

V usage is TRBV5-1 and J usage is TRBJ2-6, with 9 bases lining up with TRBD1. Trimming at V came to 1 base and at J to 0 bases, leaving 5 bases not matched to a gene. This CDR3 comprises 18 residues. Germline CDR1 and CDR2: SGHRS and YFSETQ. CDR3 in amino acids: CASSLLGQGGSGANVLTF. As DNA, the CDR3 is TGCGCCAGCAGCTTGCTGGGACAGGGCGGCTCTGGGGCCAACGTCCTGACTTTC. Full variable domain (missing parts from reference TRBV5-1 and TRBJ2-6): KAGVTQTPRYLIKTRGQQVTLSCSPISGHRSVSWYQQTPGQGLQFLFEYFSETQRNKGNFPGRFSGRQFSNSRSEMNVSTLELGDSALYLCASSLLGQGGSGANVLTFGAGSRLTVL.

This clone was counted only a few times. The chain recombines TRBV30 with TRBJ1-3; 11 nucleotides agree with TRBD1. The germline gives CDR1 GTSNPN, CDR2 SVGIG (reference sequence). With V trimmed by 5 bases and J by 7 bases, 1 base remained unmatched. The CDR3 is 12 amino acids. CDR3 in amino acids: CAWGQGANTIYF. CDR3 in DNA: TGTGCCTGGGGACAGGGGGCGAACACCATATATTTT.

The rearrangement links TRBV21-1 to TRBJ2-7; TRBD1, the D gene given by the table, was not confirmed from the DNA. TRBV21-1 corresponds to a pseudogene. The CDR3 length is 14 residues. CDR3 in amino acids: CASSPRQGNYEQYF. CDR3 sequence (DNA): TGTGCCAGCAGCCCTCGACAGGGCAACTACGAGCAGTACTTC.

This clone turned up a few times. This CDR3 is CASSPRGSGGYTF. The CDR3 nucleotides are TGTGCCAGCAGCCCACGGGGATCGGGTGGCTACACCTTC. V and J are TRBV7-9 and TRBJ1-2, with D uncertain. Trimming left V 5 bases short and J 7 bases short, with 14 bases between. The germline V gene encodes CDR1 SEHNR and CDR2 FQNEAQ (reference sequence). The CDR3 is 13 residues long.

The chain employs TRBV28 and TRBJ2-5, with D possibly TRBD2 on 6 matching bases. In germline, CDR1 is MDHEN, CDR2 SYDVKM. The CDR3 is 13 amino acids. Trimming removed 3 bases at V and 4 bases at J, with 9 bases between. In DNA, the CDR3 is TGTGCCAGCAGTTTGGGGAGGTTAGAGACCCAGTACTTC. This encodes CASSLGRLETQYF.

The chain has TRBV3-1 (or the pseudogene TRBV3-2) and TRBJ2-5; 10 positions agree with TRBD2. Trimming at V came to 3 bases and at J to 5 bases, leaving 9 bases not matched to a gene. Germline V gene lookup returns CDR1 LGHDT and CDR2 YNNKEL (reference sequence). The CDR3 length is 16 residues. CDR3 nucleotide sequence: TGTGCCAGCAGCCAGGGTATAGCGGGGGGCAGGGAGACCCAGTACTTC. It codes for CASSQGIAGGRETQYF.

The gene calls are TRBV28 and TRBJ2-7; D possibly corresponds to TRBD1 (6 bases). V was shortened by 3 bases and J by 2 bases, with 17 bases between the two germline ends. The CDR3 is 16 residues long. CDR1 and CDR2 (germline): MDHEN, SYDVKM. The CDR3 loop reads CASSFLIRDKTYEQYF. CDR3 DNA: TGTGCCAGCAGTTTTTTGATCCGGGACAAAACCTACGAGCAGTACTTC.

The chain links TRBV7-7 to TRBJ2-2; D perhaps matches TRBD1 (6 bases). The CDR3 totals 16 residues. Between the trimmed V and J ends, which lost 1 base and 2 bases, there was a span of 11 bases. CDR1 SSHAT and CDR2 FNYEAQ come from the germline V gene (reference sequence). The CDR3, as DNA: TGTGCCAGCAGCTTAGGGAGGACAGTAAACACCGGGGAGCTGTTTTTT. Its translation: CASSLGRTVNTGELFF.

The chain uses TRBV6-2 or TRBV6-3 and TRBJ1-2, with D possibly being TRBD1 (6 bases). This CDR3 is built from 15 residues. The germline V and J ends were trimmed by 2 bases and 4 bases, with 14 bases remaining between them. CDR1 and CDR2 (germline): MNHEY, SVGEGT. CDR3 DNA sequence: TGTGCCAGCAGTTACGACGGACAGAACACCTATGGCTACACCTTC. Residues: CASSYDGQNTYGYTF.

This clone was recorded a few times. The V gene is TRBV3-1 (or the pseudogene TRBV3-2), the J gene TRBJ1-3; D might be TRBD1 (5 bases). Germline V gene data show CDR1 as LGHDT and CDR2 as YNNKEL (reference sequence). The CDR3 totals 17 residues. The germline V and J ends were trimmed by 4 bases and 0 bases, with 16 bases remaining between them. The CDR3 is CASSPVGGGSSGNTIYF. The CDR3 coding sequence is TGTGCCAGCAGCCCCGTGGGGGGAGGAAGCTCTGGAAACACCATATATTTT.

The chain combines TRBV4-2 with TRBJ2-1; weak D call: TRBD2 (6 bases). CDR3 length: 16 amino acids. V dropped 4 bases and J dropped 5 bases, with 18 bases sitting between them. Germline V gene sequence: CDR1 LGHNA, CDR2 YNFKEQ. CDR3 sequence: CASSRASGDLHNEQFF. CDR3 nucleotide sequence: TGTGCCAGCAGCCGAGCCTCGGGGGACTTGCACAATGAGCAGTTCTTC.

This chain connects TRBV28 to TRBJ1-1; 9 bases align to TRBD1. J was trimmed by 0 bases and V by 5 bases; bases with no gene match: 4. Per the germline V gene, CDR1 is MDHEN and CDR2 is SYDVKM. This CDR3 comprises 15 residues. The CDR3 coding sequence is TGTGCCAGCAGTCCGGGACAGGGTTTGAACACTGAAGCTTTCTTT. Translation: CASSPGQGLNTEAFF.

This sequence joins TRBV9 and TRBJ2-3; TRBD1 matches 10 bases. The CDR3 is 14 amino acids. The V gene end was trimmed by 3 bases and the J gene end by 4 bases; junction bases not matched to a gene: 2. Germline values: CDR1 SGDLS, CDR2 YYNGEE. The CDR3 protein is CASSAGTGADTQYF. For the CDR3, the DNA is TGTGCCAGCAGCGCCGGGACAGGGGCAGATACGCAGTATTTT.

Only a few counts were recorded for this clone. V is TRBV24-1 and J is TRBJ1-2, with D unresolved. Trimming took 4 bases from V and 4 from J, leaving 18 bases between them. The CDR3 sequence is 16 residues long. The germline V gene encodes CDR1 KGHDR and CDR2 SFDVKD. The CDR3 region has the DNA TGTGCCACCAGTGAGTTGTTCGAGGGAAGGATCTATGGCTACACCTTC. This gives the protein CATSELFEGRIYGYTF.

CDR3 sequence: CASRDTNNSPLHF. The DNA for the CDR3 is TGTGCCAGCAGGGACACTAATAATTCACCCCTCCACTTT. This sequence joins TRBV2 and TRBJ1-6; D might be TRBD1 (5 bases). Germline CDR1 is SNHLY and CDR2 is FYNNEI. The CDR3 has 13 amino acids. V gave up 6 bases and J gave up 5 bases, with 8 bases separating them.

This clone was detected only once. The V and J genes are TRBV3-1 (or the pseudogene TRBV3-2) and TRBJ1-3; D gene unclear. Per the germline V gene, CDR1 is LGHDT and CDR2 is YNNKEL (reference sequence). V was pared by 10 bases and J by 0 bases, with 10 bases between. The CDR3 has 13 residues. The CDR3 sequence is CATGSFSGNTIYF. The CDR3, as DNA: TGTGCCACCGGGTCCTTCTCTGGAAACACCATATATTTT.